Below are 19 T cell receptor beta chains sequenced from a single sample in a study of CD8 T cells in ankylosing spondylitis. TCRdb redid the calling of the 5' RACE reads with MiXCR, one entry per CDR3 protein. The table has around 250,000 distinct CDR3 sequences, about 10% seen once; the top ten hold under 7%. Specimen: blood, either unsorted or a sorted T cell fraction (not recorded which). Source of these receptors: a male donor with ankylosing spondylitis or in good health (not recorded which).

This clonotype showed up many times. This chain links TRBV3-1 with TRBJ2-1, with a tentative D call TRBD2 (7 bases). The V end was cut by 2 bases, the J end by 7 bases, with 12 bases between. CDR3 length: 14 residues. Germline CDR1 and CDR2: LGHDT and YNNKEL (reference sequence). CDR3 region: CASSQWGGRNEQFF. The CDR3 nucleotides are TGTGCCAGCAGCCAATGGGGGGGGCGAAATGAGCAGTTCTTC.

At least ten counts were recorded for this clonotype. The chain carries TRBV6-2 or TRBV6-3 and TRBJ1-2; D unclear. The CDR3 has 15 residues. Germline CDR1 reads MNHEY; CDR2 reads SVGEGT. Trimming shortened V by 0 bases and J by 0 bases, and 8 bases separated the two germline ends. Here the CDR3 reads CASSYSPEANYGYTF. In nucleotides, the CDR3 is TGTGCCAGCAGTTACTCCCCAGAAGCTAACTATGGCTACACCTTC.

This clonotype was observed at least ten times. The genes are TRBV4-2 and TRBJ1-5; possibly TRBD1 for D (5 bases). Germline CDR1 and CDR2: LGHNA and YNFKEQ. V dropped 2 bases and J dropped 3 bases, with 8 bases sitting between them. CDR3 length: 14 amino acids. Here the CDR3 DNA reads TGTGCCAGCAGCCAAAGAGGGGCCAATCAGCCCCAGCATTTT. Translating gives CASSQRGANQPQHF.

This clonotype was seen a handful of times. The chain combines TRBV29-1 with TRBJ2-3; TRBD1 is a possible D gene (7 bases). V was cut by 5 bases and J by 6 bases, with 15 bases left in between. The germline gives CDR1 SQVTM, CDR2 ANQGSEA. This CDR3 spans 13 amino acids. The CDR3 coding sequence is TGCAGCGTTCGACAGGGAGGAGCGGATACGCAGTATTTT. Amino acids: CSVRQGGADTQYF.

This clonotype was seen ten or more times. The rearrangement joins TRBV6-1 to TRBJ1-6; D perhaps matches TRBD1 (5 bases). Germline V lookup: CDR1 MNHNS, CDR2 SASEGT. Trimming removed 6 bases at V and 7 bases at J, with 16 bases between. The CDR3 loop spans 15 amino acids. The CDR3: CASSQRRQQNSPLHF. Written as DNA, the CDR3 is TGTGCCAGCAGCCAACGCCGACAGCAAAATTCACCCCTCCACTTT.

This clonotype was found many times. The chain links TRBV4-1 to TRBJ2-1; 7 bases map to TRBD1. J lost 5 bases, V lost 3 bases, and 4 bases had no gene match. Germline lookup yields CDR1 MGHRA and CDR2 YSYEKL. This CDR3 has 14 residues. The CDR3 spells CASSQGQIHNEQFF. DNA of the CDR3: TGCGCCAGCAGCCAGGGACAGATTCACAATGAGCAGTTCTTC.

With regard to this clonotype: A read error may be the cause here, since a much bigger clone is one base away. CDR3 sequence reads: CASSTRDIANYDYTF. DNA for the CDR3: TGCGCCAGCAGCACCCGGGACATAGCTAACTATGACTACACCTTC. The chain couples TRBV5-1 to TRBJ1-2, with a tentative D call TRBD1 (6 bases). The CDR3 is 15 amino acids. From germline, CDR1 is SGHRS and CDR2 YFSETQ. The full variable domain, its missing parts supplied by reference TRBV5-1 and TRBJ1-2, is KAGVTQTPRYLIKTRGQQVTLSCSPISGHRSVSWYQQTPGQGLQFLFEYFSETQRNKGNFPGRFSGRQFSNSRSEMNVSTLELGDSALYLCASSTRDIANYDYTFGSGTRLTVV.

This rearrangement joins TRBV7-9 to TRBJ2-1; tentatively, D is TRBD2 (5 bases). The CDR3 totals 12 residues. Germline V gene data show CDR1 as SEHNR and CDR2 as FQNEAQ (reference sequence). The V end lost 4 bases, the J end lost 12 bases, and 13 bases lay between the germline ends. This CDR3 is CASSSGPGGQFF. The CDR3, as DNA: TGTGCCAGCAGCTCCGGGCCAGGAGGGCAGTTCTTC.

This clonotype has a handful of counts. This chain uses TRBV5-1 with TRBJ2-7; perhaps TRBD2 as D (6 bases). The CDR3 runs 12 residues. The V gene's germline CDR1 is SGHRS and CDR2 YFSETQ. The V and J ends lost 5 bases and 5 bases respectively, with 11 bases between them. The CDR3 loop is CASRMEGNEQYF. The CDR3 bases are TGCGCCAGCAGGATGGAGGGGAACGAGCAGTACTTC. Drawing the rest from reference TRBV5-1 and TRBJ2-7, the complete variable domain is KAGVTQTPRYLIKTRGQQVTLSCSPISGHRSVSWYQQTPGQGLQFLFEYFSETQRNKGNFPGRFSGRQFSNSRSEMNVSTLELGDSALYLCASRMEGNEQYFGPGTRLTVT.

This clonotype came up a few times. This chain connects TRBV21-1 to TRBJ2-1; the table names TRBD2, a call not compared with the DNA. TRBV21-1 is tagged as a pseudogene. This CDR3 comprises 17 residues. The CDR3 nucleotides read TGTGCCAGCAGCACCCCGTCCCTAGCGGGAGGCCGTGGTGAGCAGTTCTTC. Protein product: CASSTPSLAGGRGEQFF.

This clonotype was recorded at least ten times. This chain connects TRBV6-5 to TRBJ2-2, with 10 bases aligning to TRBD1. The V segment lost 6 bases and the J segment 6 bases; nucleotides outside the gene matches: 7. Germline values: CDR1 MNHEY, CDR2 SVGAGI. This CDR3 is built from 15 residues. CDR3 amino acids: CASRLGTGVPGELFF. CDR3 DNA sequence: TGTGCCAGCAGACTCGGGACAGGGGTCCCCGGGGAGCTGTTTTTT.

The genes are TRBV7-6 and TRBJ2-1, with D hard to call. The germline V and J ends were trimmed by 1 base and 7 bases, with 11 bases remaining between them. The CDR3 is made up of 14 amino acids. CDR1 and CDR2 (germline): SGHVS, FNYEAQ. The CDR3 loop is CASSLDIMGNEQFF. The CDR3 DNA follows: TGTGCCAGCAGCTTAGATATCATGGGGAATGAGCAGTTCTTC.

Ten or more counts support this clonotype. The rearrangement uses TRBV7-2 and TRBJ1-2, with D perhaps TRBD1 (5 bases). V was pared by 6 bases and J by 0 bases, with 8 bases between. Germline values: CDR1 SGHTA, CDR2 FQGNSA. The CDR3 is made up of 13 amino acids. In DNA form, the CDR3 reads TGTGCCAGCAGAGGGGAGGCTAACTATGGCTACACCTTC. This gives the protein CASRGEANYGYTF.

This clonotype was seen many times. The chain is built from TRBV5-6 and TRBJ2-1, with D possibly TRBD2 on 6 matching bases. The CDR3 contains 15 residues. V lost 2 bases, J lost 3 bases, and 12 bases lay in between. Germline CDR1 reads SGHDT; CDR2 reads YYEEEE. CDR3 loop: CASSFGTDYYNEQFF. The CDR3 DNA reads TGTGCCAGCAGCTTCGGGACGGACTACTACAATGAGCAGTTCTTC.

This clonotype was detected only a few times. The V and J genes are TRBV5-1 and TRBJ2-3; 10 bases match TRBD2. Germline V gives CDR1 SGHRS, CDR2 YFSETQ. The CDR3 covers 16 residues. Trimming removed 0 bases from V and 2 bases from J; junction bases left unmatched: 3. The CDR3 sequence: CASSLGTSGITDTQYF. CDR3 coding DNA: TGCGCCAGCAGCTTGGGCACTAGCGGGATCACAGATACGCAGTATTTT. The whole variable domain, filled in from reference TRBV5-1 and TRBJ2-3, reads KAGVTQTPRYLIKTRGQQVTLSCSPISGHRSVSWYQQTPGQGLQFLFEYFSETQRNKGNFPGRFSGRQFSNSRSEMNVSTLELGDSALYLCASSLGTSGITDTQYFGPGTRLTVL.

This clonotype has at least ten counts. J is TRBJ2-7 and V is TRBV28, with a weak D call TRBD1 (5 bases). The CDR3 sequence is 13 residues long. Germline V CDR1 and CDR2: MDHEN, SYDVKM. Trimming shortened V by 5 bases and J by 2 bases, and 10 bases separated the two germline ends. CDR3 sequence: CASSTETAYEQYF. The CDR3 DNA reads TGTGCCAGCAGTACCGAGACAGCCTACGAGCAGTACTTC.

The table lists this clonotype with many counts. The CDR3 sequence is CASSRDGDTGELFF. The CDR3 DNA sequence: TGCGCCAGCAGCCGGGACGGAGACACCGGGGAGCTGTTTTTT. This chain joins TRBV5-1 and TRBJ2-2; possibly TRBD1 or TRBD2 for D (5 bases each). The CDR3 sequence is 14 residues long. Between the trimmed V and J ends, which lost 4 bases and 3 bases, there was a span of 10 bases. Germline values: CDR1 SGHRS, CDR2 YFSETQ.

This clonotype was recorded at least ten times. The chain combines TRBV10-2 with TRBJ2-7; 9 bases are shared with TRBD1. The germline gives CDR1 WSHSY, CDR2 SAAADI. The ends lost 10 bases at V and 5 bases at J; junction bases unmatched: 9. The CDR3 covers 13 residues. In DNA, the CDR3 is TGCGCCACCCGGGACAGGGTTTCAGACGAGCAGTACTTC. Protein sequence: CATRDRVSDEQYF.

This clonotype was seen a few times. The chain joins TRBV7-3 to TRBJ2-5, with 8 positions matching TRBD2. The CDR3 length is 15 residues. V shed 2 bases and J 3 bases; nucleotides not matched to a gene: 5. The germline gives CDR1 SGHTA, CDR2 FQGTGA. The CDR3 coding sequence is TGTGCCAGCAGCTTAGGGGCGGGGGGAAAAGAGACCCAGTACTTC. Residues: CASSLGAGGKETQYF.